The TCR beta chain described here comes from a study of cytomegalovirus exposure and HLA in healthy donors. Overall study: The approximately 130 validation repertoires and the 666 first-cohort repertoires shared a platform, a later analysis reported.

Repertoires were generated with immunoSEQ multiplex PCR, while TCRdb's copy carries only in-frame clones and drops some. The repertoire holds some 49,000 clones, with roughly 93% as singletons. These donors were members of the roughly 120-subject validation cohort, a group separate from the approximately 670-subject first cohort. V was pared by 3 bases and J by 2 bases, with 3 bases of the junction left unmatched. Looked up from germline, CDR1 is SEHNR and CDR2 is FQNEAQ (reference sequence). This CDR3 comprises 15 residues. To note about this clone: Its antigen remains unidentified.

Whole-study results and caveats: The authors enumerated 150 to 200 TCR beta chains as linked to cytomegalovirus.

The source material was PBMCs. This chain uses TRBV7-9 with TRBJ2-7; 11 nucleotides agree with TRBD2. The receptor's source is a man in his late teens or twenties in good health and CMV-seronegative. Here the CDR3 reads CASSLGLAVTYEQYF. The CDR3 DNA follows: TGTGCCAGCAGCTTGGGACTAGCGGTAACCTACGAGCAGTACTTC. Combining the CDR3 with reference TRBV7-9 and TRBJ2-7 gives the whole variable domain DTGVSQNPRHKITKRGQNVTFRCDPISEHNRLYWYRQTLGQGPEFLTYFQNEAQLEKSRLLSDRFSAERPKGSFSTLEIQRTEQGDSAMYLCASSLGLAVTYEQYFGPGTRLTVT.